Shown below are 7 T cell receptor beta chains from a single sample sequenced in a study of T cell repertoires in cytomegalovirus infection. For these receptors, no antigen is known. One entry per CDR3 protein results from TCRdb running MiXCR on the reads. Of approximately 730,000 distinct CDR3 sequences in the sample, around 35% were seen once. The specimen was cultured PBMCs, collected from culture after CMV antigen stimulation. The receptor source for this set is a human donor in good health (CMV status not recorded). Some clones in this sample may be carry-over from other donors' samples.

The chain couples TRBV7-4 to TRBJ2-3; the D gene is possibly TRBD1 (5 bases). This CDR3 spans 14 amino acids. Trimming took off 0 bases at V and 9 bases at J, with 13 bases between the two ends. In germline, CDR1 is SGHVT, CDR2 SQSDAQ. CDR3 nucleotide sequence: TGTGCCAGCAGCTTAGCTGGGGCAGGAATCACGCAGTATTTT. Translation: CASSLAGAGITQYF.

This clonotype was counted between two and nine times. The V gene is TRBV4-1, the J gene TRBJ2-3; D is possibly TRBD1 (6 bases). With 4 bases removed from V and 2 bases from J, the gap between germline ends came to 19 bases. CDR1 is MGHRA, CDR2 YSYEKL, per germline. The CDR3 extends over 17 amino acids. CDR3 loop: CASSRIPNGGPTDTQYF. The CDR3 DNA reads TGCGCCAGCAGCCGCATACCCAATGGGGGCCCCACAGATACGCAGTATTTT.

The table lists this clonotype with a few counts. This chain uses TRBV11-2 with TRBJ1-5, with no clear D. The CDR3 runs 14 residues. Trimming removed 1 base at V and 6 bases at J, with 10 bases between. Germline CDR1 reads SGHAT; CDR2 reads FQNNGV. The CDR3 bases are TGTGCCAGCAGCTTAGCCCAGTGGGGTCAGCCCCAGCATTTT. It is translated as CASSLAQWGQPQHF.

This clonotype has just a few counts. V gene TRBV6-6 combines with J gene TRBJ2-7; D is undetermined. The CDR3 covers 15 residues. CDR1 MNHNY and CDR2 SVGAGI come from the germline V gene (reference sequence). V lost 6 bases and J 0 bases, leaving 15 bases between the germline ends. The CDR3 nucleotides are TGTGCCAGCAGCTCCCCGGCCCAAAGCTCCTACGAGCAGTACTTC. Translating it yields CASSSPAQSSYEQYF.

This chain links TRBV4-2 with TRBJ2-5, with 8 nucleotides matching TRBD2. This CDR3 spans 17 amino acids. The junction had 8 bases not matched to a gene; V was cut back by 0 bases and J by 2 bases. Germline CDR1 is LGHNA and CDR2 is YNFKEQ. The CDR3 nucleotides read TGTGCCAGCAGCCAAGAGATCAGGGTAGCGGGGCAAGAGACCCAGTACTTC. This encodes CASSQEIRVAGQETQYF.

This rearrangement joins TRBV20-1 to TRBJ2-5, with D perhaps TRBD2 (5 bases). V gave up 3 bases and J gave up 4 bases, with 12 bases separating them. The CDR3 spans 13 residues. The germline V gene has CDR1 DFQATT and CDR2 SNEGSKA (reference sequence). The CDR3, as DNA: TGCAGTGCTAGGCGCAGCGGTCTAGAGACCCAGTACTTC. It codes for CSARRSGLETQYF.

The chain joins TRBV27 to TRBJ2-3; TRBD1 might be the D (5 bases). Germline CDR1 MNHEY, CDR2 SMNVEV (reference sequence). The CDR3 length is 14 residues. Deletions cut 3 bases from V and 4 bases from J, with 11 bases between. The CDR3, as DNA: TGTGCCAGCAGTTTTGGGGCGGAACCAGATACGCAGTATTTT. This sequence encodes CASSFGAEPDTQYF.